This T cell receptor beta chain was obtained from a study of Ad26.COV2.S vaccination and SARS-CoV-2 variants. Repertoires were generated with immunoSEQ multiplex PCR, while TCRdb's copy carries only in-frame clones and drops some. This table holds approximately 350,000 clones, roughly 84% found once. Noted treatment: 15 to 20 received Ad26.COV2.S at low or high dose, single or two shots; about 5 received placebo; per-sample allocation not given. Each sample was drawn 63 days after the first injection (of vaccine or placebo). Germline-derived CDR1 and CDR2 are LNHDA and SQIVND (reference sequence). The CDR3 has 17 amino acids. The junction had 11 bases not matched to a gene; V was cut back by 3 bases and J by 8 bases.

The J gene is TRBJ2-1, the V gene TRBV19; 12 bases fit TRBD2. The sequence was obtained from a person aged 18-65 years who received the Ad26.COV2.S COVID-19 vaccine or a placebo. The input for sequencing was peripheral blood, taken in a trial of Ad26.COV2.S vaccine versus placebo. This chain's CDR3 is CASSMSSGGAFADEQFF. CDR3 coding DNA: TGTGCCAGTAGTATGTCTAGCGGGGGGGCCTTTGCCGATGAGCAGTTCTTC.